This T cell receptor beta chain comes out of a study of cytomegalovirus exposure and HLA in healthy donors. As for the study in general: Later analysis reported that the approximately 130 validation repertoires shared the platform of the approximately 670 first-cohort repertoires. Study results and caveats: The tendency of first-cohort TCR clusters to co-occur in the 130 or so validation repertoires was identified by a subsequent analysis.

A word on this clone: The target antigen is unknown.

Generated by immunoSEQ multiplex PCR, the TCRdb table keeps only in-frame clones and is missing some. Here the sample spans about 250,000 clones, about 88% being singletons. Deletions cut 4 bases from V and 7 bases from J, with 13 bases between. Per the germline V gene, CDR1 is SGHAT and CDR2 is FQNNGV. The CDR3 contains 13 residues. The chain uses TRBV11-2 and TRBJ1-2, with unresolved D. The sample was PBMCs. The sequence was collected from a man in his late teens or twenties in good health and CMV-seropositive. The CDR3 here is CASSSPALGGYTF. CDR3 sequence (DNA): TGTGCCAGCAGCTCCCCCGCCCTCGGTGGCTACACCTTC.